The 7 T cell receptor beta chains below come from one sample, sequenced in a study of blood T cell repertoires in COVID-19. This table comes from immunoSEQ multiplex PCR, and its TCRdb copy is limited to in-frame clones, with some not included. The table lists roughly 130,000 clones, roughly 84% of them singletons. What was sequenced was PBMCs or T cells enriched from blood (not recorded which). The receptors stem from a woman aged 25 to 45 who had recovered from COVID-19.

This clone occurred a few times. The chain has TRBV25-1 and TRBJ1-6; 7 bases match TRBD1. V lost 4 bases to trimming and J lost 10 bases; unmatched junction nucleotides: 10. This CDR3 is built from 15 residues. Germline values: CDR1 MGHDK, CDR2 SYGVNS. The CDR3 DNA sequence: TGTGCCAGCAGTGCCCGGACAGGCGGAGTCTCACCCCTCCACTTT. Encoded protein: CASSARTGGVSPLHF.

The chain couples TRBV3-1 (or the pseudogene TRBV3-2) to TRBJ1-3; D possibly corresponds to TRBD1 (5 bases). Trimming shortened V by 4 bases and J by 3 bases, and 13 bases separated the two germline ends. CDR1 LGHDT and CDR2 YNNKEL come from the germline V gene (reference sequence). The CDR3 consists of 15 residues. The CDR3 DNA follows: TGTGCCAGCAGCCTCGGACACGGTCGTGGAAACACCATATATTTT. This codes for CASSLGHGRGNTIYF.

The V and J genes are TRBV2 and TRBJ1-2, with 8 bases aligning to TRBD1. Germline V gives CDR1 SNHLY, CDR2 FYNNEI. V was pared by 7 bases and J by 3 bases, with 4 bases of the junction left unmatched. The CDR3 is made up of 13 amino acids. The CDR3 DNA sequence: TGTGCCAGCAACCTACAGGGGGACTATGGCTACACCTTC. Protein sequence: CASNLQGDYGYTF.

This sequence joins TRBV5-8 and TRBJ2-5; TRBD1 matches 10 bases. The CDR3 is made up of 16 amino acids. Per the germline V gene, CDR1 is SGHTS and CDR2 is YDEGEE. The junction had 4 bases not matched to a gene; V was cut back by 2 bases and J by 0 bases. CDR3 coding DNA: TGTGCCAGCAGCTTCGGGACAGGGGCCTACCAAGAGACCCAGTACTTC. It translates to CASSFGTGAYQETQYF.

V usage is TRBV5-6 and J usage is TRBJ2-2; 9 positions match TRBD2. Trimming removed 4 bases from V and 4 bases from J; junction bases left unmatched: 8. The germline CDR1 and CDR2 sequences are SGHDT and YYEEEE. CDR3 length: 16 amino acids. The CDR3 DNA reads TGTGCCAGCAGCCCCGCGAGCGGGAGGTTCACCGGGGAGCTGTTTTTT. Protein: CASSPASGRFTGELFF.

The chain joins TRBV7-9 to TRBJ2-2, with TRBD2 matching over 10 bases. V lost 5 bases and J lost 5; bases outside the gene matches: 11. CDR1 is SEHNR and CDR2 is FQNEAQ in the germline V gene (reference sequence). The CDR3 consists of 17 residues. CDR3 amino acids: CASSDLQREGWTGELFF. The DNA of the CDR3 is TGTGCCAGCAGCGATCTCCAGCGGGAGGGGTGGACCGGGGAGCTGTTTTTT.

DNA for the CDR3: TGCGCCAGCAGCCAACGCGATGGAGCGGGGGCCCAAGAGACCCAGTACTTC. Its translation: CASSQRDGAGAQETQYF. The chain joins TRBV4-1 to TRBJ2-5; 8 bases are shared with TRBD2. The CDR3 is 17 residues long. The germline CDR1 and CDR2 sequences are MGHRA and YSYEKL. J lost 1 base, V lost 2 bases, and 9 bases had no gene match.